Listed below are T cell receptor beta chains from one sample, sequenced in a study of T-cell reconstitution after alpha-beta-depleted transplantation in children. TCRdb re-derived calls from the PCR reads in MiXCR, one entry per CDR3 protein. This table holds some 29,000 distinct CDR3 sequences, under 8% found once. This specimen was PBMCs, mostly from graft donor cells, taken 180 days after TCRalphabeta/CD19-depleted stem cell transplant. The receptors come from a male patient between 10 and 17 years old who had a stem cell transplant for acute myeloid leukemia, so the T cells may come from the graft donor. The CDR3 runs from the conserved cysteine through the conserved F or W. The D gene is left open where the match is weak. Size tells how often a clone was seen (once, few, many) or the class of an expanded clone, and some rows leave it out.

d_gene: .
v_gene: TRBV28
j_gene: TRBJ2-7
abundance: .
CDR3aa: CASSLGVVVYEQYF
CDR3nt: TGTGCCAGCAGCCTGGGAGTTGTGGTTTACGAGCAGTACTTC

d_gene: .
v_gene: TRBV7-9
j_gene: TRBJ1-4
abundance: many
CDR3aa: CASSSRGWDAGVVEKLFF
CDR3nt: TGTGCCAGCAGCTCAAGGGGGTGGGACGCCGGAGTGGTTGAAAAACTGTTTTTT

d_gene: .
v_gene: TRBV12-3/TRBV12-4
j_gene: TRBJ2-1
abundance: medium-sized
CDR3aa: CASSFMPGGYNEQFF
CDR3nt: TGTGCCAGCAGTTTCATGCCCGGAGGGTACAATGAGCAGTTCTTC

d_gene: TRBD1
v_gene: TRBV9
j_gene: TRBJ2-5
abundance: .
CDR3aa: CASSGGTVTQETQYF
CDR3nt: TGTGCCAGCAGCGGGGGGACAGTCACACAAGAGACCCAGTACTTC

d_gene: TRBD1
v_gene: TRBV5-1
j_gene: TRBJ2-7
abundance: many
CDR3aa: CASSFRQGSYEQYF
CDR3nt: TGCGCCAGCAGCTTCCGACAGGGCTCCTACGAGCAGTACTTC

d_gene: TRBD1
v_gene: TRBV24-1
j_gene: TRBJ1-4
abundance: many
CDR3aa: CATSDSRGQGAVGNEKLFF
CDR3nt: TGTGCCACCAGTGATTCCAGAGGCCAGGGGGCAGTTGGTAATGAAAAACTGTTTTTT

d_gene: .
v_gene: TRBV5-4
j_gene: TRBJ2-1
abundance: many
CDR3aa: CASSLGTLPLRNEQFF
CDR3nt: TGTGCCAGCAGCTTGGGGACCCTCCCCTTACGCAATGAGCAGTTCTTC

d_gene: TRBD1
v_gene: TRBV5-6
j_gene: TRBJ1-2
abundance: many
CDR3aa: CASSLLQGARDYTF
CDR3nt: TGTGCCAGCAGCTTGTTACAGGGGGCGCGGGACTACACCTTC

d_gene: .
v_gene: TRBV5-6
j_gene: TRBJ2-1
abundance: many
CDR3aa: CASSSYWRRAPYNEQFF
CDR3nt: TGTGCCAGCAGCTCTTACTGGAGGAGGGCCCCCTACAATGAGCAGTTCTTC

d_gene: .
v_gene: TRBV14
j_gene: TRBJ1-1
abundance: many
CDR3aa: CASSSWPSEAFF
CDR3nt: TGTGCCAGCAGCTCTTGGCCCAGTGAAGCTTTCTTT

d_gene: .
v_gene: TRBV11-2
j_gene: TRBJ1-1
abundance: many
CDR3aa: CASSSRSGIGTEAFF
CDR3nt: TGTGCCAGCAGCTCTCGGTCTGGGATCGGGACTGAAGCTTTCTTT

d_gene: TRBD2
v_gene: TRBV27
j_gene: TRBJ2-2
abundance: many
CDR3aa: CASSLKTSGTRAAGELFF
CDR3nt: TGTGCCAGCAGTTTAAAGACTAGCGGGACCCGAGCTGCCGGGGAGCTGTTTTTT

d_gene: TRBD2
v_gene: TRBV6-5
j_gene: TRBJ2-2
abundance: many
CDR3aa: CASSLSGGATGELFF
CDR3nt: TGTGCCAGCAGTTTATCGGGAGGGGCCACCGGGGAGCTGTTTTTT

d_gene: .
v_gene: TRBV20-1
j_gene: TRBJ1-4
abundance: many
CDR3aa: CSARGVVLGYEKLFF
CDR3nt: TGCAGTGCTAGGGGCGTCGTCCTCGGGTATGAAAAACTGTTTTTT

d_gene: TRBD1
v_gene: TRBV5-6
j_gene: TRBJ2-6
abundance: many
CDR3aa: CASSGDRGQGGANVLTF
CDR3nt: TGTGCCAGCAGCGGGGACAGGGGCCAGGGAGGGGCCAACGTCCTGACTTTC

d_gene: .
v_gene: TRBV9
j_gene: TRBJ2-6
abundance: medium-sized
CDR3aa: CASSPSGANVLTF
CDR3nt: TGTGCCAGCAGCCCTTCTGGGGCCAACGTCCTGACTTTC

d_gene: TRBD1
v_gene: TRBV29-1
j_gene: TRBJ2-3
abundance: many
CDR3aa: CSVEVGQGASTDTQYF
CDR3nt: TGCAGCGTTGAGGTCGGACAGGGGGCTAGCACAGATACGCAGTATTTT

d_gene: TRBD1
v_gene: TRBV20-1
j_gene: TRBJ2-1
abundance: many
CDR3aa: CSARGDRGSFYNEQFF
CDR3nt: TGCAGTGCTAGAGGGGACAGGGGGTCATTTTACAATGAGCAGTTCTTC

d_gene: TRBD2
v_gene: TRBV20-1
j_gene: TRBJ2-2
abundance: medium-sized
CDR3aa: CSARDSGSGRGTGELFF
CDR3nt: TGCAGTGCTAGAGATTCGGGTAGCGGGAGGGGTACCGGGGAGCTGTTTTTT

d_gene: TRBD2
v_gene: TRBV20-1
j_gene: TRBJ2-1
abundance: few
CDR3aa: CSVKGLAPYNEQFF
CDR3nt: TGCAGTGTAAAGGGACTAGCCCCCTACAATGAGCAGTTCTTC

d_gene: .
v_gene: TRBV7-9
j_gene: TRBJ2-7
abundance: many
CDR3aa: CASSPRPGRGPNEQYF
CDR3nt: TGTGCCAGCAGCCCCCGCCCGGGCAGGGGTCCCAACGAGCAGTACTTC

d_gene: .
v_gene: TRBV4-3
j_gene: TRBJ2-7
abundance: many
CDR3aa: CASSQDHRTSYEQYF
CDR3nt: TGCGCCAGCAGCCAAGATCACAGGACCTCCTACGAGCAGTACTTC

d_gene: TRBD2
v_gene: TRBV7-2
j_gene: TRBJ2-5
abundance: medium-sized
CDR3aa: CASSFSGSPETQYF
CDR3nt: TGTGCCAGCAGCTTCAGCGGGAGCCCGGAGACCCAGTACTTC

d_gene: .
v_gene: TRBV9
j_gene: TRBJ2-3
abundance: many
CDR3aa: CASSVEGGTDTQYF
CDR3nt: TGTGCCAGCAGCGTAGAAGGGGGCACAGATACGCAGTATTTT

d_gene: TRBD2
v_gene: TRBV9
j_gene: TRBJ2-5
abundance: many
CDR3aa: CASSVSPGLAGVRVETQYF
CDR3nt: TGTGCCAGCAGCGTAAGCCCGGGACTAGCGGGGGTCAGGGTGGAGACCCAGTACTTC

d_gene: TRBD1
v_gene: TRBV6-1
j_gene: TRBJ1-1
abundance: many
CDR3aa: CASSDRGDTEAFF
CDR3nt: TGTGCCAGCAGCGACAGGGGGGACACTGAAGCTTTCTTT

d_gene: .
v_gene: TRBV27
j_gene: TRBJ2-3
abundance: many
CDR3aa: CASSLGGGSTDTQYF
CDR3nt: TGTGCCAGCAGTTTAGGAGGAGGTAGCACAGATACGCAGTATTTT

d_gene: .
v_gene: TRBV5-1
j_gene: TRBJ1-2
abundance: medium-sized
CDR3aa: CASNGAGGYTF
CDR3nt: TGCGCCAGCAACGGGGCAGGAGGCTACACCTTC

d_gene: TRBD2
v_gene: TRBV5-1
j_gene: TRBJ2-3
abundance: many
CDR3aa: CASSLEWGSGRLSDTQYF
CDR3nt: TGCGCCAGCAGCTTGGAATGGGGTAGCGGGAGGCTCAGTGATACGCAGTATTTT

d_gene: .
v_gene: TRBV19
j_gene: TRBJ1-5
abundance: many
CDR3aa: CASSLSVGQPQHF
CDR3nt: TGTGCCAGTAGTCTGTCCGTCGGTCAGCCCCAGCATTTT

d_gene: TRBD2
v_gene: TRBV19
j_gene: TRBJ2-2
abundance: few
CDR3aa: CATRTSGANTGELFF
CDR3nt: TGTGCCACCAGGACTAGCGGGGCTAACACCGGGGAGCTGTTTTTT

d_gene: TRBD2
v_gene: TRBV12-3/TRBV12-4
j_gene: TRBJ2-6
abundance: many
CDR3aa: CASSLRLAGSGANVLTF
CDR3nt: TGTGCCAGCAGTTTACGGTTAGCGGGGTCTGGGGCCAACGTCCTGACTTTC

d_gene: TRBD2
v_gene: TRBV7-9
j_gene: TRBJ2-3
abundance: many
CDR3aa: CASSLLAGGSTDTQYF
CDR3nt: TGTGCCAGCAGCTTATTAGCGGGAGGGAGCACAGATACGCAGTATTTT

d_gene: .
v_gene: TRBV7-2
j_gene: TRBJ2-7
abundance: medium-sized
CDR3aa: CASSLGSGGLGSHEQYF
CDR3nt: TGTGCCAGCAGCTTAGGCTCCGGCGGCCTCGGGAGTCACGAGCAGTACTTC

d_gene: TRBD2
v_gene: TRBV5-1
j_gene: TRBJ2-1
abundance: many
CDR3aa: CASSLSLDIAGGYSSYNEQFF
CDR3nt: TGCGCCAGCAGCTTGTCACTCGATATAGCGGGAGGTTATAGCTCCTACAATGAGCAGTTCTTC

d_gene: TRBD1
v_gene: TRBV4-2
j_gene: TRBJ2-1
abundance: .
CDR3aa: CAMGPPGTGYNEQFF
CDR3nt: TGTGCCATGGGCCCCCCCGGGACAGGGTACAATGAGCAGTTCTTC

d_gene: .
v_gene: TRBV7-2
j_gene: TRBJ1-2
abundance: many
CDR3aa: CASNQAEGYGYTF
CDR3nt: TGTGCCAGCAATCAGGCCGAAGGCTATGGCTACACCTTC

d_gene: .
v_gene: TRBV10-3
j_gene: TRBJ2-1
abundance: many
CDR3aa: CAIRRDPSGNEQFF
CDR3nt: TGTGCCATCAGGCGGGACCCCTCGGGCAATGAGCAGTTCTTC

d_gene: .
v_gene: TRBV7-9
j_gene: TRBJ1-3
abundance: many
CDR3aa: CASSLESSGNTIYF
CDR3nt: TGTGCCAGCAGTCTAGAGTCGTCTGGAAACACCATATATTTT

d_gene: .
v_gene: TRBV12-3/TRBV12-4
j_gene: TRBJ2-3
abundance: many
CDR3aa: CASSFLPGGPLPDTQYF
CDR3nt: TGTGCCAGCAGTTTCTTGCCGGGGGGCCCACTCCCAGATACGCAGTATTTT

d_gene: .
v_gene: TRBV11-3
j_gene: TRBJ2-7
abundance: many
CDR3aa: CASSLGSELYEQYF
CDR3nt: TGTGCCAGCAGCTTAGGTTCAGAGCTCTACGAGCAGTACTTC

d_gene: .
v_gene: TRBV11-2
j_gene: TRBJ1-1
abundance: many
CDR3aa: CASSSTGTAFGTEAFF
CDR3nt: TGTGCCAGCAGTTCAACCGGGACGGCCTTTGGCACTGAAGCTTTCTTT

d_gene: .
v_gene: TRBV24-1
j_gene: TRBJ2-6
abundance: many
CDR3aa: CATSEDTSSGANVLTF
CDR3nt: TGTGCCACCAGTGAAGACACATCGTCTGGGGCCAACGTCCTGACTTTC

d_gene: .
v_gene: TRBV28
j_gene: TRBJ1-4
abundance: many
CDR3aa: CASRQVNEKLFF
CDR3nt: TGTGCCAGCAGACAGGTTAATGAAAAACTGTTTTTT

d_gene: .
v_gene: TRBV7-2
j_gene: TRBJ1-3
abundance: many
CDR3aa: CASSQNPTGRTNTIYF
CDR3nt: TGTGCCAGCAGCCAGAATCCGACAGGCCGCACTAACACCATATATTTT

d_gene: TRBD2
v_gene: TRBV5-1
j_gene: TRBJ2-1
abundance: many
CDR3aa: CASSSSLAKEGNEQFF
CDR3nt: TGCGCCAGCAGCTCCTCACTAGCGAAGGAGGGCAATGAGCAGTTCTTC

d_gene: TRBD1
v_gene: TRBV19
j_gene: TRBJ2-7
abundance: .
CDR3aa: CASSRTGGSYEQYF
CDR3nt: TGTGCCAGTAGTCGGACAGGGGGCTCCTACGAGCAGTACTTC

d_gene: TRBD2
v_gene: TRBV19
j_gene: TRBJ2-1
abundance: .
CDR3aa: CASSTGLAGPNEQFF
CDR3nt: TGTGCCAGTAGTACTGGACTAGCGGGACCCAATGAGCAGTTCTTC

d_gene: TRBD2
v_gene: TRBV7-2
j_gene: TRBJ2-7
abundance: many
CDR3aa: CASSVAAGGLYEQYF
CDR3nt: TGTGCCAGCAGTGTCGCAGCGGGAGGGCTCTACGAGCAGTACTTC

d_gene: TRBD1
v_gene: TRBV2
j_gene: TRBJ1-1
abundance: many
CDR3aa: CASILRGREAFF
CDR3nt: TGTGCCAGCATCTTAAGGGGGCGAGAAGCTTTCTTT

d_gene: .
v_gene: TRBV7-2
j_gene: TRBJ2-6
abundance: many
CDR3aa: CASSLGQPGSGANVLTF
CDR3nt: TGTGCCAGCAGCTTAGGCCAACCAGGGTCTGGGGCCAACGTCCTGACTTTC

d_gene: TRBD1
v_gene: TRBV20-1
j_gene: TRBJ1-2
abundance: many
CDR3aa: CSASRDREYGYTF
CDR3nt: TGCAGTGCATCGCGGGACAGGGAATATGGCTACACCTTC

d_gene: TRBD2
v_gene: TRBV7-2
j_gene: TRBJ2-7
abundance: many
CDR3aa: CASSLGGSWFYEQYF
CDR3nt: TGTGCCAGCAGCTTAGGCGGGAGCTGGTTCTACGAGCAGTACTTC

d_gene: .
v_gene: TRBV5-1
j_gene: TRBJ1-6
abundance: many
CDR3aa: CASSLAAGGLGSPLHF
CDR3nt: TGCGCCAGCAGCTTGGCCGCGGGAGGGCTCGGATCACCCCTCCACTTT

d_gene: TRBD1
v_gene: TRBV5-1
j_gene: TRBJ2-7
abundance: many
CDR3aa: CASSLGQGFPYEQYF
CDR3nt: TGCGCCAGCAGCCTTGGACAGGGGTTTCCCTACGAGCAGTACTTC

d_gene: .
v_gene: TRBV12-3/TRBV12-4
j_gene: TRBJ1-1
abundance: many
CDR3aa: CASSLEVTEAFF
CDR3nt: TGTGCCAGCAGTTTGGAGGTGACTGAAGCTTTCTTT

d_gene: TRBD1
v_gene: TRBV7-9
j_gene: TRBJ2-1
abundance: many
CDR3aa: CASSPGQGYRDEQFF
CDR3nt: TGTGCCAGCAGCCCGGGACAGGGGTATAGGGATGAGCAGTTCTTC

d_gene: .
v_gene: TRBV20-1
j_gene: TRBJ2-7
abundance: many
CDR3aa: CSARDRRAGEQYF
CDR3nt: TGCAGTGCTAGAGACAGACGGGCGGGAGAGCAGTACTTC

d_gene: .
v_gene: TRBV28
j_gene: TRBJ1-4
abundance: many
CDR3aa: CASSIRRATNEKLFF
CDR3nt: TGTGCCAGCAGTATCAGGCGGGCAACTAATGAAAAACTGTTTTTT

d_gene: TRBD1
v_gene: TRBV6-5
j_gene: TRBJ2-7
abundance: many
CDR3aa: CASSLGQGNAYEQYF
CDR3nt: TGTGCCAGCAGTTTGGGACAGGGAAACGCCTACGAGCAGTACTTC